The rows below give T cell receptor beta chains drawn from one sample of a study of blood T cell repertoires in COVID-19. Method: immunoSEQ multiplex PCR; TCRdb's copy keeps in-frame clones and lacks some. Among about 200,000 clones listed, about 88% were seen once. The material sequenced was PBMCs or T cells enriched from blood (not recorded which). The origin of the receptors is a woman aged 40 to 49 in a cohort exposed to, infected with or recovered from COVID-19 (not recorded which). The CDR3 runs from the conserved cysteine through the conserved F or W. D genes are given only for firm matches. Rows may omit the clone size; those that give it use once, few, many or a size class.

clone size	CDR3 length	V gene	J gene	D gene	CDR3 DNA	CDR3 protein
.	17	TRBV4-1	TRBJ1-2	TRBD1	TGCGCCAGCAGCCAGGACAGGGGCGCCTATTCTAACTATGGCTACACCTTC	CASSQDRGAYSNYGYTF
.	16	TRBV2	TRBJ2-2	.	TGTGCCAGCGTATACAGGGTCGAAAAGAACACCGGGGAGCTGTTTTTT	CASVYRVEKNTGELFF
.	16	TRBV14	TRBJ2-3	.	TGTGCCAGCAGCCAAGTTATCGGTCCCGGGGTGGATACGCAGTATTTT	CASSQVIGPGVDTQYF
.	12	TRBV7-9	TRBJ2-1	.	TGTGCCAGCTCGGCGGGGAACAATGAGCAGTTCTTC	CASSAGNNEQFF
.	18	TRBV4-1	TRBJ2-2	.	TGCGCCAGCAGCCAAGAGAGGCCCCCCGGAGCCTTGGCCGGGGAGCTGTTTTTT	CASSQERPPGALAGELFF
.	16	TRBV7-8	TRBJ1-1	TRBD1	TGTGCCAGCAGCTTCGACAGGGGGCTTCAGGGGGCTGAAGCTTTCTTT	CASSFDRGLQGAEAFF
.	13	TRBV6-5	TRBJ2-2	.	TGTGCCAGCCTAAGGAGGGACACCGGGGAGCTGTTTTTT	CASLRRDTGELFF
.	14	TRBV7-9	TRBJ2-1	TRBD1	TGTGCCAGCAGCTCTCCCGGGACAGGGTATGAGCAGTTCTTC	CASSSPGTGYEQFF
.	13	TRBV3-1/TRBV3-2	TRBJ1-2	.	TGTGCCAGCAGCCAAATAACAGGCTATGGCTACACCTTC	CASSQITGYGYTF
.	14	TRBV2	TRBJ2-1	TRBD2	TGTGCCATCCCCTCTAGCGGGAGTTACAATGAGCAGTTCTTC	CAIPSSGSYNEQFF
.	15	TRBV28	TRBJ1-5	TRBD1	TGTGCCAGCAGTCCGATGGACAGGCCCAATCAGCCCCAGCATTTT	CASSPMDRPNQPQHF
.	17	TRBV4-1	TRBJ2-7	TRBD2	TGCGCCAGCAGCCAAGTTTTGGCGGGAGGGTTTGCCTACGAGCAGTACTTC	CASSQVLAGGFAYEQYF
.	14	TRBV27	TRBJ1-2	.	TGTGCCAGCAGTTTTTTGGGGCGCGACTATGGCTACACCTTC	CASSFLGRDYGYTF
.	15	TRBV7-2	TRBJ2-1	.	TGTGCCAGCAGTTCCGGGACTCAACACTACAATGAGCAGTTCTTC	CASSSGTQHYNEQFF
.	12	TRBV12-3/TRBV12-4	TRBJ1-1	.	TGTGCCAGCAGTTTTCTAAGGGGTGGAGCTTTCTTT	CASSFLRGGAFF
few	14	TRBV6-4	TRBJ1-2	TRBD1	TGTGCCAGCAGTGACTCGGAGACAGGGTCGGGCTACACCTTC	CASSDSETGSGYTF
.	13	TRBV19	TRBJ2-1	.	TGTGCCAGTAGTATAGATCGCAGGAATGAGCAGTTCTTC	CASSIDRRNEQFF